This T cell receptor (beta chain) was recovered during a study of PD-L1 blockade in urothelial cancer. In the study overall: Per blood sample, T cells had a median of 141,255.

This table comes from immunoSEQ multiplex PCR, and its TCRdb copy is limited to in-frame clones, with some not included. In the table there are about 21,000 clones, about 90% of which are singletons. This CDR3 comprises 13 residues. Germline V lookup: CDR1 LGHNA, CDR2 YSLEER. V lost 2 bases and J lost 5; bases outside the gene matches: 2. The chain uses TRBV4-3 and TRBJ2-5; 7 bases agree with TRBD2. The starting material was PBMCs, obtained around atezolizumab (anti-PD-L1) treatment. The clonotype comes from a woman in her sixties with urothelial cancer. The CDR3 loop reads CASSQMGGETQYF. DNA for the CDR3: TGCGCCAGCAGCCAAATGGGGGGGGAGACCCAGTACTTC.